This TCR beta chain was captured in a study of CD8 T cells in ankylosing spondylitis. Study-level points and caveats: Characteristic of ankylosing spondylitis blood, it appeared, was a TCR beta motif comprising roughly eight highly homologous variants. Some motif variants had been reported before (in reactive arthritis synovial fluid and blood). Disease-linked clones were reportedly significantly enriched in matched ankylosing spondylitis synovial fluid.

Points on this clonotype: Its matching antigen is unknown.

Looked up from germline, CDR1 is DFQATT and CDR2 is SNEGSKA (reference sequence). The CDR3 spans 14 residues. Trimming cost V 0 bases and J 4 bases, with 13 bases left between them. Making use of molecular barcodes, quantitative 5'-RACE generated TCR beta libraries. TCRdb re-called the 5' RACE reads with MiXCR, one entry per CDR3 protein. The sample consists of 290,000 or so distinct CDR3 sequences, around 20% of them appearing once. The gene calls are TRBV20-1 and TRBJ2-7; D possibly uses TRBD1 or TRBD2 (6 bases each). Sequenced input: blood, either unsorted or a sorted T cell fraction (not recorded which). The receptor was derived from a female donor with ankylosing spondylitis or in good health (not recorded which). CDR3 in amino acids: CSARDGGGPYEQYF. CDR3 nucleotide sequence: TGCAGTGCTAGAGACGGAGGGGGGCCGTACGAGCAGTACTTC.